This TCR beta chain was found in a study of cytomegalovirus exposure and HLA in healthy donors. The CDR3 length is 14 residues. PCR used 60 Vbeta primers and 13 Jbeta primers. Only in-frame clones appear in the TCRdb table, and some are missing; sequencing was by immunoSEQ multiplex PCR. The sample lists hundreds of thousands of clones; about 75% were seen once. The gene calls are TRBV21-1 and TRBJ2-7; TRBD1 is the table's D call, not checked against the DNA. TRBV21-1 is recorded as a pseudogene. The receptor comes from a female donor in good health and CMV-seronegative. What was sequenced was PBMCs. The DNA of the CDR3 is TGTGCCAGCAGCAAATGGGACAGGTGGCGGGAGCAGTACTTC. Protein: CASSKWDRWREQYF.